One sample yielded the 15 T cell receptor beta chains listed below, sequenced in a study of T cells after yellow fever vaccination. TCRdb re-called the 5' RACE reads through MiXCR, storing one row per CDR3 protein. This table holds tens of thousands of distinct CDR3 sequences, approximately 7.5% found once. Source: CD8+ T cells sorted from PBMCs, taken on the day of the yellow fever booster vaccination. The receptors were sampled from a man aged 25-45 years who received the YFV17D yellow fever vaccine.

This clonotype was seen at least ten times. The V gene is TRBV10-3, the J gene TRBJ2-3, with D tentatively TRBD2 (5 bases). Trimming took 7 bases from V and 3 from J, leaving 11 bases between them. CDR3 length equals 13 residues. CDR1 and CDR2 from the germline V gene are ENHRY and SYGVKD. The CDR3 nucleotides read TGTGCCATCAATACCGAGGGTACAGATACGCAGTATTTT. Encoded protein: CAINTEGTDTQYF.

A few counts support this clonotype. The chain's CDR3 is CASSPPSAGSDEQFF. The CDR3 coding sequence is TGTGCCAGCAGTCCACCTAGCGCCGGGAGCGATGAGCAGTTCTTC. The chain uses TRBV12-3 or TRBV12-4 and TRBJ2-1; D is perhaps TRBD2 (6 bases). The CDR3 is made up of 15 amino acids. V lost 5 bases, J lost 8 bases, and 19 bases lay in between.

With regard to this clonotype: Just one base apart from a much larger clone, this may be a read error. The V gene is TRBV5-6, the J gene TRBJ2-7; possible D gene TRBD2, 5 bases. Germline-derived CDR1 and CDR2 are SGHDT and YYEEEE. The CDR3 has 16 amino acids. The CDR3 coding sequence is TGTGTCAGCAGCCGGGAAATCGCCAGTTCCCCCTACGAGCAGTACTTC. As protein: CVSSREIASSPYEQYF.

The chain employs TRBV6-2 or TRBV6-3 and TRBJ2-3; D uncertain. CDR3 length: 11 residues. V lost 10 bases and J lost 4, with 9 bases in between. Germline V gene lookup returns CDR1 MNHEY and CDR2 SVGEGT. The CDR3 region has the DNA TGTGCCATCCAGGTCGCAGATACGCAGTATTTT. Its protein product is CAIQVADTQYF.

This clonotype was detected only a few times. The rearrangement uses TRBV7-9 and TRBJ2-7; 8 positions agree with TRBD2. The junction had 13 bases not matched to a gene; V was cut back by 5 bases and J by 1 base. This CDR3 contains 17 residues. Germline V CDR1 and CDR2: SEHNR, FQNEAQ (reference sequence). CDR3 in amino acids: CASSHWSGRAGSYEQYF. The CDR3 DNA sequence: TGTGCCAGCAGCCATTGGTCCGGGAGGGCCGGATCCTACGAGCAGTACTTC.

This clonotype was seen a few times. The chain links TRBV11-3 to TRBJ2-1; D call uncertain. Germline CDR1 and CDR2: SGHNT and YENEEA. The CDR3 runs to 13 residues. V lost 0 bases and J 15 bases, leaving 15 bases between the germline ends. CDR3 in amino acids: CASSLDSLSPPFF. The CDR3 bases are TGTGCCAGCAGCTTAGATTCCCTCAGTCCCCCGTTCTTC.

This clonotype was found many times. The genes are TRBV6-2 or TRBV6-3 and TRBJ2-7, with 7 bases fitting TRBD1. J lost 4 bases, V lost 4 bases, and 7 bases had no gene match. This CDR3 is 14 amino acids long. Per the germline V gene, CDR1 is MNHEY and CDR2 is SVGEGT. The CDR3 nucleotides read TGTGCCAGCAGTTCCCTCGACAGGGAATACGAGCAGTACTTC. Translated: CASSSLDREYEQYF.

The chain couples TRBV5-1 to TRBJ2-3; unclear D gene. Germline loops: CDR1 SGHRS, CDR2 YFSETQ. CDR3 length: 16 amino acids. Trimming removed 4 bases at V and 2 bases at J, with 17 bases between. The CDR3 nucleotides read TGCGCCAGCAGCGTACCAGATAACTTATACACAGATACGCAGTATTTT. Translation gives CASSVPDNLYTDTQYF.

The V call is TRBV4-1, the J call TRBJ2-1; D perhaps matches TRBD2 (6 bases). Trimming shortened V by 3 bases and J by 6 bases, and 9 bases separated the two germline ends. The CDR3 consists of 13 residues. CDR1 is MGHRA, CDR2 YSYEKL, per germline. CDR3 region: CASSQGLINEQFF. CDR3 DNA sequence: TGCGCCAGCAGCCAGGGACTGATCAATGAGCAGTTCTTC.

The chain uses TRBV4-3 and TRBJ2-7; TRBD2 matches at 9 bases. The CDR3 loop spans 15 amino acids. CDR1 is LGHNA, CDR2 YSLEER, per germline. The trim removed 3 bases at V and 5 bases at J, leaving 8 bases unmatched. CDR3 in DNA: TGCGCCAGCAGCCAGGGAATGGGCGGGGGGGACGAGCAGTACTTC. Encoded protein: CASSQGMGGGDEQYF.

This clonotype has ten or more counts. The genes are TRBV29-1 and TRBJ2-7, with TRBD1 as a possible D gene (5 bases). CDR3 length equals 13 residues. The V and J ends lost 5 bases and 4 bases respectively, with 15 bases between them. Germline lookup yields CDR1 SQVTM and CDR2 ANQGSEA. The CDR3 coding sequence is TGCAGCGTTACGACAGAGGTCGGTTACGAGCAGTACTTC. Its protein is CSVTTEVGYEQYF.

This clonotype was observed at least ten times. The V gene is TRBV2, the J gene TRBJ2-3, with 7 bases identical to TRBD2. V lost 11 bases and J lost 2; bases outside the gene matches: 7. Germline loops: CDR1 SNHLY, CDR2 FYNNEI. CDR3 length: 13 residues. The CDR3: CAGTGGDTDTQYF. DNA for the CDR3: TGTGCCGGAACTGGGGGGGACACAGATACGCAGTATTTT. Drawing the rest from reference TRBV2 and TRBJ2-3, the complete variable domain is EPEVTQTPSHQVTQMGQEVILRCVPISNHLYFYWYRQILGQKVEFLVSFYNNEISEKSEIFDDQFSVERPDGSNFTLKIRSTKLEDSAMYFCAGTGGDTDTQYFGPGTRLTVL.

This clonotype was seen only a few times. V and J are TRBV15 and TRBJ2-7; D is undetermined. Trimming removed 0 bases at V and 3 bases at J, with 6 bases between. CDR1 is LNHNV, CDR2 YYDKDF, per germline (reference sequence). The CDR3 extends over 13 amino acids. The CDR3 bases are TGTGCCACCAGCAGAGATCCCAACTACGAGCAGTACTTC. It specifies CATSRDPNYEQYF.

In its sample, this clonotype was seen many times. V and J are TRBV7-9 and TRBJ2-7; no clear D. The CDR3 is 12 amino acids. Germline V gene data show CDR1 as SEHNR and CDR2 as FQNEAQ (reference sequence). Trimming stripped 3 bases from V and 1 base from J, with 4 bases between. The CDR3 protein is CASSFGSYEQYF. The CDR3 DNA reads TGTGCCAGCAGCTTCGGGTCCTACGAGCAGTACTTC.

The chain uses TRBV10-2 and TRBJ2-5; no definite D call. Germline assignment: CDR1 WSHSY and CDR2 SAAADI. The CDR3 consists of 11 residues. V lost 2 bases to trimming and J lost 4 bases, with 2 bases between them. The CDR3 loop is CASSEIETQYF. CDR3 nucleotides: TGCGCCAGCAGTGAGATAGAGACCCAGTACTTC.